The clone carrying this T cell receptor (beta chain) was picked up a small number of times. What it binds is unknown. DNA at about 210 ng, roughly 27,000 T cell genomes, went into sorted-subset replicate PCRs. Clones were read by immunoSEQ multiplex PCR, and TCRdb kept only the in-frame ones, dropping some. The repertoire holds hundreds of thousands of clones, 55% to 75% seen once, with roughly 1.8% in the top ten. The data originate from a study of shared clonotypes between healthy human individuals. General observations from the study: Compared with memory subsets, naive subsets generally had larger estimated richness.

V lost 4 bases and J lost 4, with 11 bases in between. The germline V gene encodes CDR1 MNHEY and CDR2 SVGAGI. The CDR3 is 13 amino acids. Healthy adults negative for HIV, lacking recent acute infections or vaccinations, served as donors. This sequence joins TRBV6-5 and TRBJ2-7, with D possibly being TRBD2 (6 bases). The sample comprised memory CD4+ T cells sorted from blood. Indicated subset: CD45RA-negative fraction. The receptor was derived from a woman younger than 45 in good health. The CDR3 DNA sequence: TGTGCCAGCAGTTCAGGGACTGGGTACGAGCAGTACTTC. As protein: CASSSGTGYEQYF.